Listed here is a single T cell receptor (beta chain). This entry is derived from a study of control samples from healthy donors and cancer patients. The germline V gene encodes CDR1 SGDLS and CDR2 YYNGEE. The ends lost 4 bases at V and 0 bases at J; junction bases unmatched: 8. The CDR3 sequence is 17 residues long. Profiled with immunoSEQ multiplex PCR; TCRdb holds only in-frame clones, not every one. In the table there are 250,000 to 300,000 clones, approximately 80% of which are singletons. The specimen sequenced was PBMCs. The chain uses TRBV9 and TRBJ1-2; 11 bases agree with TRBD1. The TCR sequence derives from a woman aged 60-75 years with lung cancer. The CDR3 nucleotides read TGTGCCAGCAGCACCGGACAGGGGGCCTATACTAACTATGGCTACACCTTC. This codes for CASSTGQGAYTNYGYTF.